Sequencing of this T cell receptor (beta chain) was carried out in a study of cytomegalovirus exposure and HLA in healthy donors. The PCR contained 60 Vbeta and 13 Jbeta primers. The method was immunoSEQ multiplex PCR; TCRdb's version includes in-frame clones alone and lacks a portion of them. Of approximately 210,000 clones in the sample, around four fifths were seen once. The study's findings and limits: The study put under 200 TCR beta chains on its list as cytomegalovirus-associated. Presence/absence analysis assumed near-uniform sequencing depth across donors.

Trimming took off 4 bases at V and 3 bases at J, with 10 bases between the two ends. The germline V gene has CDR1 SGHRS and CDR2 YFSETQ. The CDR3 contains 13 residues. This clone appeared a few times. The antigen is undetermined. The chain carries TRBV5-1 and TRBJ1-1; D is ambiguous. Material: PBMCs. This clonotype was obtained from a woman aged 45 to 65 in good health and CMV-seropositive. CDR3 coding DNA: TGCGCCAGCAGCATTGGCACCCACACTGAAGCTTTCTTT. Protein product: CASSIGTHTEAFF. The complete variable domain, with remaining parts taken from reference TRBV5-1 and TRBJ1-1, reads KAGVTQTPRYLIKTRGQQVTLSCSPISGHRSVSWYQQTPGQGLQFLFEYFSETQRNKGNFPGRFSGRQFSNSRSEMNVSTLELGDSALYLCASSIGTHTEAFFGQGTRLTVV.